These 5 T cell receptor beta chains share one sample of origin, sequenced in a study of blood T cell repertoires in COVID-19. Libraries were prepared by immunoSEQ multiplex PCR; TCRdb keeps only in-frame clonotypes and omits some of them. The table records roughly 150,000 clones, 65% to 85% of them present only once. The sample comprised peripheral blood. Receptor source: a woman in her 70s who had recovered from COVID-19.

V and J are TRBV2 and TRBJ2-7; 7 bases are a match to TRBD2. This CDR3 spans 12 amino acids. Germline CDR1 is SNHLY and CDR2 is FYNNEI. The V segment lost 2 bases and the J segment 7 bases; nucleotides outside the gene matches: 2. In DNA, the CDR3 is TGTGCCAGCAGTGAAAGAGCGGGGGAGCAGTACTTC. Translating it yields CASSERAGEQYF.

This chain joins TRBV9 and TRBJ1-2, with 9 bases lining up with TRBD1. CDR3 length equals 16 residues. J was trimmed by 4 bases and V by 2 bases; bases with no gene match: 9. Germline CDR1 and CDR2: SGDLS and YYNGEE. The CDR3 protein is CASSVSPGTGPYGYTF. CDR3 DNA: TGTGCCAGCAGCGTCAGTCCCGGGACAGGGCCCTATGGCTACACCTTC.

V and J are TRBV18 and TRBJ1-4, with a possible D match to TRBD1 (5 bases). Trimming stripped 5 bases from V and 6 bases from J, with 13 bases between. Germline CDR1 KGHSH, CDR2 LQKENI. CDR3 length: 14 amino acids. CDR3 in DNA: TGTGCCAGCTCAAGTGGGGCAGATTATGAAAAACTGTTTTTT. Residues: CASSSGADYEKLFF.

The chain uses TRBV7-3 and TRBJ2-1, with 9 bases that match TRBD2. Germline values: CDR1 SGHTA, CDR2 FQGTGA. V lost 4 bases to trimming and J lost 2 bases; unmatched junction nucleotides: 6. The CDR3 has 16 amino acids. The CDR3 DNA follows: TGTGCCAGCAGCTCCTCCGGCGGGAGGGCCTACAATGAGCAGTTCTTC. Translated, it gives CASSSSGGRAYNEQFF. The whole variable domain, filled in from reference TRBV7-3 and TRBJ2-1, reads GAGVSQTPSNKVTEKGKYVELRCDPISGHTALYWYRQSLGQGPEFLIYFQGTGAADDSGLPNDRFFAVRPEGSVSTLKIQRTERGDSAVYLCASSSSGGRAYNEQFFGPGTRLTVL.

The V call is TRBV12-3 or TRBV12-4, the J call TRBJ2-5; weak D call: TRBD1 (6 bases). The CDR3 is 13 amino acids. Trimming shortened V by 3 bases and J by 5 bases, and 10 bases separated the two germline ends. The CDR3 DNA follows: TGTGCCAGCAGTTTGTTGCAGGGGGAGACCCAGTACTTC. Protein product: CASSLLQGETQYF.